Described below is a single T cell receptor beta chain sequence and its context. This entry comes from a study of blood T cell repertoires in COVID-19. Overall study: Some COVID-19 samples were acute and others convalescent; all came from the United States, Italy and Spain.

The CDR3 is made up of 13 amino acids. CDR1 LGHDT and CDR2 YNNKEL come from the germline V gene (reference sequence). V lost 4 bases to trimming and J lost 5 bases, with 11 bases between them. Assay used: immunoSEQ multiplex PCR; TCRdb lists only in-frame clones, some missing. Counted here are over 130,000 clones, approximately 85% occurring once; the ten biggest clones make up less than 5%. This TCR came from a woman older than 75 with acute or convalescent COVID-19. The chain uses TRBV3-1 (or the pseudogene TRBV3-2) and TRBJ1-1, with D possibly being TRBD1 (5 bases). The sequenced sample was peripheral blood. The CDR3 is CASSPHPGTEAFF. CDR3 coding DNA: TGTGCCAGCAGCCCTCATCCAGGGACTGAAGCTTTCTTT.